The 16 T cell receptor beta chains reported below all come from one sample, sequenced in a study of T cell responses to AZD1222 COVID-19 vaccine. The repertoire was sequenced with immunoSEQ multiplex PCR; TCRdb's copy has only in-frame clones and lacks some. Of about 84,000 clones listed, roughly nine tenths are singletons. The sample consisted of peripheral blood, taken on day 0 of AZD1222 vaccination. The receptors originated from an adult in good health.

The rearrangement links TRBV7-2 to TRBJ1-2, with 8 bases fitting TRBD1. The J segment lost 4 bases and the V segment lost 5 bases, leaving 9 bases of the junction unmatched. The CDR3 sequence is 15 residues long. Germline V gene lookup returns CDR1 SGHTA and CDR2 FQGNSA. The CDR3 loop is CASSLQTGARYGYTF. CDR3 coding DNA: TGTGCCAGCAGCCTCCAGACAGGGGCCCGCTATGGCTACACCTTC. Looking up the rest from reference TRBV7-2 and TRBJ1-2 gives the full variable domain: GAGVSQSPSNKVTEKGKDVELRCDPISGHTALYWYRQSLGQGLEFLIYFQGNSAPDKSGLPSDRFSAERTGGSVSTLTIQRTQQEDSAVYLCASSLQTGARYGYTFGSGTRLTVV.

The chain employs TRBV25-1 and TRBJ2-7; TRBD1 agrees at 8 bases. The CDR3 is 13 amino acids. V lost 7 bases to trimming and J lost 7 bases; unmatched junction nucleotides: 9. CDR1 is MGHDK, CDR2 SYGVNS, per germline. CDR3 DNA: TGTGCCAGCACCCGGACAGGGACGGTGGAGCAGTACTTC. The encoded protein is CASTRTGTVEQYF.

The V call is TRBV4-3, the J call TRBJ2-1; no reliable D call. Trimming removed 0 bases from V and 0 bases from J, with 6 bases in between. CDR1 LGHNA and CDR2 YSLEER come from the germline V gene. CDR3 length equals 15 residues. The CDR3 spells CASSQDRASYNEQFF. In DNA form, the CDR3 reads TGCGCCAGCAGCCAAGACCGGGCCTCCTACAATGAGCAGTTCTTC.

CDR3 region: CASIRGDYSYEQYF. The CDR3 DNA reads TGTGCCAGCATTCGGGGGGATTACTCCTACGAGCAGTACTTC. This chain uses TRBV2 with TRBJ2-7; 7 bases agree with TRBD2. Germline V CDR1 and CDR2: SNHLY, FYNNEI. The CDR3 runs to 14 residues. J lost 0 bases, V lost 7 bases, and 6 bases had no gene match.

The chain carries TRBV7-9 and TRBJ1-3, with TRBD1 as a possible D gene (6 bases). V lost 1 base and J lost 2, with 9 bases in between. Germline lookup yields CDR1 SEHNR and CDR2 FQNEAQ (reference sequence). The CDR3 contains 15 residues. CDR3 sequence: CASSLDAGAGNTIYF. The CDR3 DNA sequence: TGTGCCAGCAGCTTAGACGCAGGGGCTGGAAACACCATATATTTT.

The chain recombines TRBV7-9 with TRBJ1-5; D is possibly TRBD1 (6 bases). This CDR3 is built from 15 residues. V was cut by 5 bases and J by 1 base, with 12 bases left in between. Germline V CDR1 and CDR2: SEHNR, FQNEAQ (reference sequence). CDR3 bases: TGTGCCAGCAGCCGCGAACAGGGAAGCAATCAGCCCCAGCATTTT. This translates into CASSREQGSNQPQHF.

The V gene is TRBV19, the J gene TRBJ1-1; no definite D call. CDR3 length: 11 amino acids. The V end was cut by 1 base, the J end by 8 bases, with 5 bases between. Germline V gene data show CDR1 as LNHDA and CDR2 as SQIVND (reference sequence). CDR3 sequence (DNA): TGTGCCAGTAGTATAGGCAGGGAAGCTTTCTTT. This codes for CASSIGREAFF.

V is TRBV2 and J is TRBJ1-6; D is ambiguous. Germline V gene data show CDR1 as SNHLY and CDR2 as FYNNEI. CDR3 length: 11 residues. With 4 bases removed from V and 12 bases from J, the gap between germline ends came to 7 bases. CDR3 sequence: CASSVQLPLHF. In DNA, the CDR3 is TGTGCCAGCAGTGTACAACTACCCCTCCACTTT. Full variable domain (missing parts from reference TRBV2 and TRBJ1-6): EPEVTQTPSHQVTQMGQEVILRCVPISNHLYFYWYRQILGQKVEFLVSFYNNEISEKSEIFDDQFSVERPDGSNFTLKIRSTKLEDSAMYFCASSVQLPLHFGNGTRLTVT.

The V gene is TRBV5-4, the J gene TRBJ1-2, with D perhaps TRBD1 (6 bases). The CDR3 runs to 13 residues. Trimming shortened V by 4 bases and J by 6 bases, and 13 bases separated the two germline ends. From germline, CDR1 is SGHNT and CDR2 YYREEE (reference sequence). The CDR3 coding sequence is TGTGCCAGCAGCCAGAGGGGGGGCGATGGCTACACCTTC. It translates to CASSQRGGDGYTF.

In DNA, the CDR3 is TGTGCCAGCAGCTTGCAGCGGAGGCCCTACAATGAGCAGTTCTTC. Protein product: CASSLQRRPYNEQFF. The chain joins TRBV7-9 to TRBJ2-1; tentatively, D is TRBD2 (5 bases). The CDR3 extends over 15 amino acids. Per germline, CDR1 SEHNR and CDR2 FQNEAQ (reference sequence). V lost 3 bases to trimming and J lost 2 bases, with 11 bases between them.

The rearrangement joins TRBV3-1 (or the pseudogene TRBV3-2) to TRBJ2-4; no firm D call. This CDR3 has 15 amino acids. V was cut by 0 bases and J by 3 bases, with 9 bases left in between. CDR1 and CDR2 (germline): LGHDT, YNNKEL (reference sequence). DNA for the CDR3: TGTGCCAGCAGCCAAGAGTGGTCAGGCAAAAACATTCAGTACTTC. Translation: CASSQEWSGKNIQYF.

V gene TRBV7-3 combines with J gene TRBJ1-5; D gene unclear. CDR1 SGHTA and CDR2 FQGTGA come from the germline V gene. V was cut by 2 bases and J by 3 bases, with 5 bases left in between. The CDR3 has 13 residues. The CDR3, as DNA: TGTGCCAGCAGCTTACAGCCCAATCAGCCCCAGCATTTT. It yields the protein CASSLQPNQPQHF.

The V gene is TRBV5-6, the J gene TRBJ1-2; a weak D match, TRBD1 (6 bases). The CDR3 has 14 amino acids. Germline CDR1 and CDR2: SGHDT and YYEEEE. The V end was cut by 0 bases, the J end by 2 bases, with 8 bases between. The CDR3 sequence: CASSLADRNYGYTF. For the CDR3, the DNA is TGTGCCAGCAGCTTGGCCGACAGGAACTATGGCTACACCTTC.

This clone was seen only once. The rearrangement links TRBV7-2 to TRBJ1-5, with TRBD1 matching over 8 bases. Germline CDR1 and CDR2: SGHTA and FQGNSA. V was pared by 1 base and J by 4 bases, with 0 bases of the junction left unmatched. The length of the CDR3 is 14 residues. This CDR3 is CASSLDRGNQPQHF. The CDR3 DNA sequence: TGTGCCAGCAGCTTAGACAGGGGGAATCAGCCCCAGCATTTT.

The chain joins TRBV18 to TRBJ1-1; 7 bases align to TRBD1. Trimming removed 7 bases from V and 1 base from J; junction bases left unmatched: 3. The germline V gene encodes CDR1 KGHSH and CDR2 LQKENI. The CDR3 sequence is 13 residues long. CDR3 coding DNA: TGTGCCAGCTTGCAGGGGGGGAACACTGAAGCTTTCTTT. Protein product: CASLQGGNTEAFF.

The chain couples TRBV5-6 to TRBJ2-1; D not resolved. Trimming stripped 4 bases from V and 2 bases from J, with 13 bases between. The CDR3 spans 15 residues. Per the germline V gene, CDR1 is SGHDT and CDR2 is YYEEEE. The CDR3 is CASSPSSGAYNEQFF. CDR3 DNA sequence: TGTGCCAGCAGCCCCAGCTCTGGGGCCTACAATGAGCAGTTCTTC.